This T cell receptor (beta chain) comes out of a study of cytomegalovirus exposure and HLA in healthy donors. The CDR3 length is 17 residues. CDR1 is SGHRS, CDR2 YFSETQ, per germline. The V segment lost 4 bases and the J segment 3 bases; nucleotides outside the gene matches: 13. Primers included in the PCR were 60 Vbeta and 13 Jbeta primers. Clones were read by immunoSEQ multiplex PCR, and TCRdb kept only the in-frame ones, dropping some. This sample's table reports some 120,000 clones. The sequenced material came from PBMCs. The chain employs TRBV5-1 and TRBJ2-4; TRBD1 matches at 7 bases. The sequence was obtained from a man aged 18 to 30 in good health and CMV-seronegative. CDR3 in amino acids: CASSAGTADPYKNIQYF. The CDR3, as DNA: TGCGCCAGCAGCGCCGGGACAGCCGATCCCTACAAAAACATTCAGTACTTC.